Detailed here is one T cell receptor (beta chain). Sequencing was performed with immunoSEQ multiplex PCR; in TCRdb, only in-frame clones are kept and a portion is missing. The sample records more than 300,000 clones, approximately 89% being singletons. This record belongs to a study of blood T cell repertoires in COVID-19. Overall study: The United States, Italy and Spain were the sources of the acute and convalescent COVID-19 samples.

The CDR3 extends over 12 amino acids. After removal of 4 bases from V and 11 bases from J, the junction contained 6 bases not matched to a gene. CDR1 is LGHNA, CDR2 YSLEER, per germline. The J gene is TRBJ1-1, the V gene TRBV4-3; 8 nucleotides agree with TRBD1. Sequencing was done on a sample of peripheral blood. This sequence originates from a woman aged 18-29 years who had recovered from COVID-19. The CDR3 nucleotides are TGCGCCAGCAGCCCGGTCAGGGGGCATGCTTTCTTT. Translated, it gives CASSPVRGHAFF.